Sequencing of this T cell receptor beta chain was carried out in a study of blood T cell repertoires in COVID-19. The V end lost 5 bases, the J end lost 0 bases, and 8 bases lay between the germline ends. Germline lookup yields CDR1 SGHRS and CDR2 YFSETQ. This CDR3 is built from 13 residues. This clone was counted only a few times. Original analysis: Reference gene primer amplification gave nucleated cell count estimates. Using immunoSEQ multiplex PCR, the repertoire was profiled, and TCRdb retains in-frame clones only, with some absent. The V and J calls and the clone size are those of that table, but D and trimming were determined from the DNA. This sample has around 65,000 clones, with roughly three quarters found just once.

Sequencing input: peripheral blood. V and J are TRBV5-1 and TRBJ1-1; D unresolved. The TCR sequence derives from a man in his fifties or sixties with acute or convalescent COVID-19. CDR3 sequence: CASRASVNTEAFF. The CDR3 DNA follows: TGCGCCAGCAGGGCATCAGTGAACACTGAAGCTTTCTTT.